The table lists the clone carrying this TCR beta chain with a few counts. This specimen comes from a study of T-cell reconstitution after alpha-beta-depleted transplantation in children. The V end was cut by 4 bases, the J end by 2 bases, with 13 bases between. CDR1 and CDR2 from the germline V gene are SGHDT and YYEEEE. The CDR3 totals 15 residues. Unique molecular identifiers featured in how the TCRbeta library was prepared. TCRdb redid the calling of the PCR reads with MiXCR, one entry per CDR3 protein. The sample lists about 610,000 distinct CDR3 sequences, roughly a tenth seen once, with roughly 3.9% in the top ten.

This material consisted of PBMCs from the stem cell graft donor, taken from the stem cell graft. This receptor was obtained from a human donor who donated a stem cell graft to a child with acute myeloid leukemia. The V call is TRBV5-6, the J call TRBJ1-5, with a tentative D call TRBD1 (5 bases). The CDR3 sequence is CASSAGTVGNQPQHF. Written as DNA, the CDR3 is TGTGCCAGCAGCGCGGGGACGGTCGGCAATCAGCCCCAGCATTTT.